Detailed here is one T cell receptor beta chain. These data are taken from a study of patients and donors after allogeneic stem cell transplantation. CDR1 and CDR2 (germline): LGHDT, YNNKEL (reference sequence). The length of the CDR3 is 16 residues. Trimming took 5 bases from V and 0 from J; bases not matched to a gene: 7. One entry per CDR3 protein, called by TCRdb with MiXCR from the RT-PCR reads. The table has about a million distinct CDR3 sequences, roughly 18% seen once. This TCR was sampled from a human donor who was either an allogeneic HSCT recipient or a stem cell or donor lymphocyte infusion donor (not recorded which). It is not recorded whose cells these are; they may come from a transplant donor. The rearrangement joins TRBV3-1 to TRBJ2-1; TRBD2 matches at 7 bases. What was sequenced was blood, either unsorted or a sorted T cell fraction (not recorded which). The chain's CDR3 is CASSDPGGRSYNEQFF. The DNA of the CDR3 is TGTGCCAGCAGCGACCCGGGAGGACGCTCCTACAATGAGCAGTTCTTC.